This T cell receptor beta chain was found in a study of response to subunit inactivated influenza vaccine. Study observations and caveats: A suggestion made by the authors is that each seasonal influenza vaccination recruits few new T cells.

About this clonotype itself: Antigen specificity is unknown.

This CDR3 spans 13 amino acids. V was clipped by 0 bases and J by 1 base, with 6 bases between them. CDR1 is DFQATT, CDR2 SNEGSKA, per germline (reference sequence). TCRdb re-analysed the RT-PCR reads in MiXCR, keeping a single row per CDR3 protein. The sample includes about half a million distinct CDR3 sequences, less than 10% seen only once; the top ten take 10% to 15%. The chain recombines TRBV20-1 with TRBJ1-1; D gene ambiguous. Sequences were derived from PBMCs from blood, sampled 23 months after vaccination. The sequence derives from a man between 50 and 69 years old who received an inactivated influenza vaccine. The CDR3 protein is CSAREGSNTEAFF. The CDR3 region has the DNA TGCAGTGCTAGAGAGGGGTCGAACACTGAAGCTTTCTTT.